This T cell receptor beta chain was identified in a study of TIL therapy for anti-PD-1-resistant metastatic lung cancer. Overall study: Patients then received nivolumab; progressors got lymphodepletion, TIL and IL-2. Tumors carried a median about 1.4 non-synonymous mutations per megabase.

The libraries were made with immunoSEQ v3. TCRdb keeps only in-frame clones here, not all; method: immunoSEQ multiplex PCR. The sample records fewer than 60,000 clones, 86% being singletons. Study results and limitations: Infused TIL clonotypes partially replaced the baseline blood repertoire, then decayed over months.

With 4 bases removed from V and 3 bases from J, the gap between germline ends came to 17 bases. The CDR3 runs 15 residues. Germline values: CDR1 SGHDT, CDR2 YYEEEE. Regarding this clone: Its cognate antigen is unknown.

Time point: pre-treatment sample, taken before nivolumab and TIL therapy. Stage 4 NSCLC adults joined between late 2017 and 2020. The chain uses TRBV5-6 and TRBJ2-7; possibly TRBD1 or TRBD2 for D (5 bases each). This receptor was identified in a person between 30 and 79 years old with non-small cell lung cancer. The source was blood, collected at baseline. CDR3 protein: CASSPGPGWDYEQYF. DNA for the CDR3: TGTGCCAGCAGCCCGGGACCCGGATGGGACTACGAGCAGTACTTC.